This is a list of T cell receptor beta chains from one sample in a study of blood T cell repertoires in COVID-19. Sequencing used immunoSEQ multiplex PCR; TCRdb keeps in-frame clones, though not all of them. This table has roughly 150,000 clones, approximately 80% appearing once. Material for sequencing was peripheral blood. The receptor source for this set is a woman aged 50 to 60 with acute or convalescent COVID-19. Each CDR3 is given with its conserved first and last residue. The order of the fields is J gene, D gene, clone size, V gene, CDR3 protein, CDR3 DNA. D genes are given only for firm matches. Only some rows state a clone size, as once, few, many or a class for expanded clones.

>TRBJ1-2|NA|NA|TRBV7-9
CASSLMGQGGTYGYTF
TGTGCCAGCAGCTTAATGGGGCAGGGTGGCACCTATGGCTACACCTTC
>TRBJ1-1|TRBD1|NA|TRBV9
CASSVAPGGASEAFF
TGTGCCAGCAGCGTAGCCCCAGGGGGCGCGAGTGAAGCTTTCTTT
>TRBJ2-1|TRBD2|NA|TRBV6-6
CASSPRSGGAGYDNEQFF
TGTGCCAGCAGTCCCCGGAGCGGAGGAGCGGGGTATGATAATGAGCAGTTCTTC
>TRBJ1-1|TRBD1|NA|TRBV2
CASSLDRETEAFF
TGTGCCAGCAGCCTGGACAGGGAAACTGAAGCTTTCTTT
>TRBJ1-4|TRBD1|NA|TRBV5-1
CASSLVGTGGGEKLFF
TGCGCCAGCAGCTTGGTGGGGACAGGGGGTGGTGAAAAACTGTTTTTT
>TRBJ1-1|NA|NA|TRBV7-2
CASSWRDPKAFF
TGTGCCAGCAGCTGGCGGGACCCCAAAGCTTTCTTT
>TRBJ2-7|TRBD1|NA|TRBV6-5
CASSYSQGAGEQYF
TGTGCCAGCAGTTACTCACAGGGGGCGGGTGAGCAGTACTTC
>TRBJ1-3|NA|NA|TRBV10-1
CASSELVLRHTIYF
TGCGCCAGCAGTGAGCTCGTATTGCGCCACACCATATATTTT
>TRBJ2-1|NA|NA|TRBV19
CASSIDRGNEQFF
TGTGCCAGTAGTATAGATCGGGGGAATGAGCAGTTCTTC
>TRBJ2-7|NA|NA|TRBV3-1/TRBV3-2
CASSQGTGIYEQYF
TGTGCCAGCAGCCAAGGTACGGGGATCTACGAGCAGTACTTC
>TRBJ1-2|TRBD1|NA|TRBV19
CASRVPGQGIGYTF
TGTGCCAGTAGGGTCCCGGGACAGGGGATTGGCTACACCTTC
>TRBJ2-2|NA|NA|TRBV19
CASSIPEGSDTGELFF
TGTGCCAGTAGTATTCCGGAGGGCTCGGACACCGGGGAGCTGTTTTTT
>TRBJ2-5|NA|NA|TRBV11-3
CASFVFPQETQYF
TGTGCCTCTTTCGTATTTCCGCAAGAGACCCAGTACTTC
>TRBJ1-5|NA|NA|TRBV7-9
CASSVGDQPQHF
TGTGCCAGCAGCGTCGGGGATCAGCCCCAGCATTTT
>TRBJ1-5|NA|NA|TRBV4-3
CASSQDREGGNQPQHF
TGCGCCAGCAGCCAAGATCGGGAGGGTGGCAATCAGCCCCAGCATTTT
>TRBJ1-1|TRBD1|NA|TRBV7-9
CASSARDRGYEAFF
TGTGCCAGCAGCGCCCGGGACAGGGGATATGAAGCTTTCTTT
>TRBJ2-2|NA|NA|TRBV23-1
CASSQSRVVARTNTGELFF
TGCGCCAGCAGTCAATCGAGGGTCGTAGCACGGACGAACACCGGGGAGCTGTTTTTT
>TRBJ2-1|NA|NA|TRBV6-1
CASSVGGSSSYNEQFF
TGTGCCAGCAGTGTGGGCGGGTCGAGCTCCTACAATGAGCAGTTCTTC
>TRBJ1-1|TRBD1|NA|TRBV6-5
CASSSGTEIEAFF
TGTGCCAGCAGTTCCGGGACAGAGATTGAAGCTTTCTTT
>TRBJ1-1|NA|NA|TRBV5-1
CASRLGQQNTEAFF
TGCGCCAGCAGGCTCGGACAGCAGAACACTGAAGCTTTCTTT
>TRBJ1-1|TRBD1|NA|TRBV5-1
CASSPARDSLSTEAFF
TGCGCCAGCAGCCCTGCCCGGGACAGTCTAAGTACTGAAGCTTTCTTT
>TRBJ1-3|TRBD1|NA|TRBV6-6
CASSYQGASGNTIYF
TGTGCCAGCAGTTACCAGGGGGCCTCTGGAAACACCATATATTTT
>TRBJ2-1|TRBD2|few|TRBV10-2
CASSERGGNEQFF
TGCGCCAGCAGTGAGCGGGGGGGCAATGAGCAGTTCTTC
>TRBJ2-3|TRBD2|NA|TRBV7-2
CASSLVGLGPDTQYF
TGTGCCAGCAGCTTAGTCGGACTAGGACCCGATACGCAGTATTTT
>TRBJ1-4|NA|few|TRBV13
CASSIQGEKLFF
TGTGCCAGCAGCATCCAGGGGGAAAAACTGTTTTTT
>TRBJ1-1|NA|NA|TRBV12-3/TRBV12-4
CASYSNMNTEAFF
TGTGCCAGCTACAGCAACATGAACACTGAAGCTTTCTTT
>TRBJ1-1|NA|NA|TRBV29-1
CSGADSNTEAFF
TGCAGCGGGGCGGACAGCAACACTGAAGCTTTCTTT
>TRBJ2-1|TRBD1|NA|TRBV4-2
CASSRSQGAPEQFF
TGTGCCAGCAGCCGATCACAGGGGGCGCCTGAGCAGTTCTTC
>TRBJ2-1|TRBD2|NA|TRBV7-2
CASSLVLAGGLYNEQFF
TGTGCCAGCAGCTTAGTCCTAGCGGGGGGCCTTTACAATGAGCAGTTCTTC
>TRBJ1-3|NA|NA|TRBV12-3/TRBV12-4
CASSLFSGNTIYF
TGTGCCAGCAGCCTTTTCTCTGGAAACACCATATATTTT
>TRBJ2-5|TRBD2|NA|TRBV3-1/TRBV3-2
CASSQVVSGGGGTQYF
TGTGCCAGCAGCCAAGTTGTCAGCGGGGGCGGGGGCACCCAGTACTTC
>TRBJ2-1|NA|NA|TRBV11-3
CASSSSRGNYNEQFF
TGTGCCAGCAGCTCGAGTAGGGGGAACTACAATGAGCAGTTCTTC
>TRBJ2-1|TRBD2|NA|TRBV7-9
CASSETSGGLNEQFF
TGTGCCAGCAGCGAGACTAGCGGGGGCCTCAATGAGCAGTTCTTC
>TRBJ2-5|TRBD2|NA|TRBV15
CASQRGGLETQYF
TGTGCCTCACAGCGGGGGGGCTTGGAGACCCAGTACTTC
>TRBJ2-7|TRBD2|NA|TRBV20-1
CSVQRGYEQYF
TGCAGTGTGCAGCGGGGGTACGAGCAGTACTTC
>TRBJ1-2|TRBD1|NA|TRBV4-1
CASSQASGGDNGYTF
TGCGCCAGCAGCCAAGCATCAGGGGGCGACAATGGCTACACCTTC
>TRBJ2-1|NA|NA|TRBV7-9
CASSFTGSSYNEQFF
TGTGCCAGCAGCTTCACAGGGAGCTCCTACAATGAGCAGTTCTTC
>TRBJ2-3|NA|NA|TRBV3-1/TRBV3-2
CASSYLHGVTDTQYF
TGTGCCAGCAGCTATCTTCACGGGGTCACAGATACGCAGTATTTT
>TRBJ2-1|TRBD1|NA|TRBV7-9
CASARDRGYNEQFF
TGTGCCAGCGCACGGGACAGGGGGTATAATGAGCAGTTCTTC
>TRBJ2-5|NA|NA|TRBV29-1
CSVADSTGETQYF
TGCAGCGTGGCGGACTCCACAGGGGAGACCCAGTACTTC
>TRBJ1-5|NA|few|TRBV5-1
CASRLSAENQPQHF
TGCGCCAGCAGACTCTCGGCGGAGAATCAGCCCCAGCATTTT
>TRBJ1-2|TRBD1|NA|TRBV27
CASSTIADRGLSNGYTF
TGTGCCAGCAGTACAATTGCCGACAGGGGGCTTAGTAATGGCTACACCTTC
>TRBJ1-1|NA|few|TRBV27
CASSYGGKVTEAFF
TGTGCCAGCAGTTACGGGGGTAAGGTCACTGAAGCTTTCTTT
>TRBJ1-5|NA|NA|TRBV7-2
CASSTSRDNQPQHF
TGTGCCAGCAGCACCTCGAGGGACAATCAGCCCCAGCATTTT
>TRBJ1-6|NA|NA|TRBV28
CASKGHAAFSISPLHF
TGTGCCAGCAAGGGGCACGCGGCGTTCTCCATATCCCCCCTCCACTTT
>TRBJ1-3|NA|NA|TRBV3-1/TRBV3-2
CASSQPRSVNSGNTIYF
TGTGCCAGCAGCCAACCGCGGAGCGTAAACTCTGGAAACACCATATATTTT
>TRBJ1-1|NA|NA|TRBV19
CASSIGGGYTEAFF
TGTGCCAGTAGTATAGGGGGAGGGTACACTGAAGCTTTCTTT
>TRBJ2-3|TRBD2|NA|TRBV4-3
CASSQVYGGGADTQYF
TGCGCCAGCAGCCAAGTTTACGGCGGGGGGGCGGATACGCAGTATTTT
>TRBJ1-4|NA|NA|TRBV28
CASSLGAKGKLFF
TGTGCCAGCAGTTTAGGGGCCAAAGGAAAACTGTTTTTT
>TRBJ2-1|TRBD2|NA|TRBV5-1
CASSSTYNAGGIWTYNEQFF
TGCGCCAGCAGCTCCACCTATAACGCGGGGGGGATTTGGACCTACAATGAGCAGTTCTTC
>TRBJ1-1|NA|NA|TRBV24-1
CATSDLQGGEAFF
TGTGCCACCAGTGATTTGCAAGGGGGTGAAGCTTTCTTT
>TRBJ2-7|TRBD2|NA|TRBV29-1
CSVEGVGAGRVTYEQYF
TGCAGCGTTGAGGGGGTTGGAGCGGGAAGAGTTACCTACGAGCAGTACTTC
>TRBJ2-2|TRBD1|NA|TRBV4-2
CASSPGQGTELFF
TGTGCCAGCAGCCCTGGACAGGGGACGGAGCTGTTTTTT
>TRBJ1-6|TRBD1|NA|TRBV25-1
CASSDRGRASPLHF
TGTGCCAGCAGTGACAGGGGGCGTGCTTCACCCCTCCACTTT
>TRBJ1-4|TRBD1|NA|TRBV5-1
CASSIGTGEKLFF
TGCGCCAGCAGCATAGGGACAGGAGAAAAACTGTTTTTT
>TRBJ1-5|NA|NA|TRBV11-2
CASSLTGVQPQHF
TGTGCCAGCAGCTTAACAGGCGTCCAGCCCCAGCATTTT
>TRBJ1-2|TRBD1|NA|TRBV18
CASSPRDRGYGYTF
TGTGCCAGCTCACCACGGGACAGGGGCTATGGCTACACCTTC
>TRBJ2-7|TRBD1|NA|TRBV19
CASTTGTGLYEQYF
TGTGCCAGTACTACCGGGACAGGGCTCTACGAGCAGTACTTC